Presented here are 16 T cell receptor beta chains from one specimen sequenced in a study of blood T cell repertoires in COVID-19. The repertoire was sequenced with immunoSEQ multiplex PCR; TCRdb's copy has only in-frame clones and lacks some. This table holds approximately 140,000 clones, roughly 90% found once. Sample: peripheral blood. Receptors were obtained from an older man with active COVID-19.

CDR3 nucleotides: TGTGCCACCAGCAGGGATCGACAGGGGGCGAATCAGCCCCAGCATTTT. Translated, it gives CATSRDRQGANQPQHF. V is TRBV15 and J is TRBJ1-5; 10 bases are a match to TRBD1. V shed 3 bases, J shed 4 bases, and the junction held 6 bases outside the gene matches. Germline CDR1 is LNHNV and CDR2 is YYDKDF (reference sequence). There are 16 residues in the CDR3.

The CDR3, as DNA: TGTGCCAGCAGCGAGTTTAGCGCCTCCTACAATGAGCAGTTCTTC. Translating gives CASSEFSASYNEQFF. The V and J genes are TRBV9 and TRBJ2-1; a possible D gene is TRBD2 (5 bases). This CDR3 region has 15 residues. CDR1 SGDLS and CDR2 YYNGEE come from the germline V gene. The V end was cut by 3 bases, the J end by 0 bases, with 10 bases between.

The chain uses TRBV20-1 and TRBJ2-2; D possibly corresponds to TRBD1 (6 bases). The V end lost 3 bases, the J end lost 7 bases, and 15 bases lay between the germline ends. The length of the CDR3 is 14 residues. CDR1 and CDR2 from the germline V gene are DFQATT and SNEGSKA (reference sequence). For the CDR3, the DNA is TGCAGTGCTAGTCCCCAAACAGGGAACGGGGAGCTGTTTTTT. It codes for CSASPQTGNGELFF.

The table lists this clone with a count of one. J is TRBJ2-7 and V is TRBV6-6, with D perhaps matching TRBD2 (5 bases). Trimming shortened V by 3 bases and J by 3 bases, and 15 bases separated the two germline ends. From germline, CDR1 is MNHNY and CDR2 SVGAGI (reference sequence). The CDR3 runs to 15 residues. CDR3 DNA sequence: TGTGCCAGCAGTTATTCCCCCGGTGGAGGCTACGAGCAGTACTTC. It is translated as CASSYSPGGGYEQYF.

The V gene is TRBV3-1 (or the pseudogene TRBV3-2), the J gene TRBJ2-5, with 8 positions matching TRBD2. Germline V gives CDR1 LGHDT, CDR2 YNNKEL (reference sequence). This CDR3 is 14 amino acids long. The ends lost 4 bases at V and 2 bases at J; junction bases unmatched: 3. The CDR3 bases are TGTGCCAGCAGCCCTACTAGCGGACAAGAGACCCAGTACTTC. It yields the protein CASSPTSGQETQYF.

This chain links TRBV12-3 or TRBV12-4 with TRBJ2-5, with TRBD1 matching 8 bases. The trim removed 8 bases at V and 3 bases at J, leaving 2 bases unmatched. This CDR3 region has 12 residues. Here the CDR3 DNA reads TGTGCCAGCGCAGGGGGCAAAGAGACCCAGTACTTC. Protein: CASAGGKETQYF.

The rearrangement joins TRBV5-1 to TRBJ2-2, with D unclear. CDR3 length: 15 amino acids. The V end lost 5 bases, the J end lost 2 bases, and 13 bases lay between the germline ends. Germline CDR1 SGHRS, CDR2 YFSETQ. The CDR3 region has the DNA TGCGCCAGCAGGCGAGACACTCCCAACACCGGGGAGCTGTTTTTT. This encodes CASRRDTPNTGELFF.

The chain has TRBV19 and TRBJ1-4; 10 nucleotides agree with TRBD1. The germline V gene encodes CDR1 LNHDA and CDR2 SQIVND (reference sequence). The CDR3 covers 15 residues. The trim removed 5 bases at V and 6 bases at J, leaving 6 bases unmatched. CDR3 protein: CASSSATGGDEKLFF. CDR3 sequence (DNA): TGTGCCAGTAGTTCCGCGACAGGGGGCGATGAAAAACTGTTTTTT.

This clone was recorded a few times. The chain combines TRBV7-9 with TRBJ2-7; 9 positions match TRBD2. The CDR3 is 15 amino acids. Germline CDR1 and CDR2: SEHNR and FQNEAQ (reference sequence). Trimming at V came to 5 bases and at J to 3 bases, leaving 8 bases not matched to a gene. The CDR3, as DNA: TGTGCCAGCAGCCCAACTAGCGGGCGGAACTACGAGCAGTACTTC. Translated, it gives CASSPTSGRNYEQYF.

This sequence joins TRBV5-1 and TRBJ2-5; 9 bases match TRBD1. Germline V gene sequence: CDR1 SGHRS, CDR2 YFSETQ. The CDR3 has 17 residues. The V segment lost 4 bases and the J segment 5 bases; nucleotides outside the gene matches: 15. This chain's CDR3 is CASSPGTGPLGEETQYF. CDR3 nucleotide sequence: TGCGCCAGCAGCCCCGGGACAGGGCCTCTCGGGGAGGAGACCCAGTACTTC. Full variable domain (remainder filled in from reference TRBV5-1 and TRBJ2-5): KAGVTQTPRYLIKTRGQQVTLSCSPISGHRSVSWYQQTPGQGLQFLFEYFSETQRNKGNFPGRFSGRQFSNSRSEMNVSTLELGDSALYLCASSPGTGPLGEETQYFGPGTRLLVL.

The chain employs TRBV3-1 (or the pseudogene TRBV3-2) and TRBJ2-2; 7 bases line up with TRBD1. CDR1 is LGHDT and CDR2 is YNNKEL in the germline V gene (reference sequence). J was trimmed by 6 bases and V by 4 bases; bases with no gene match: 8. This CDR3 has 15 amino acids. CDR3 bases: TGTGCCAGCAGCCTGCGGACAGGCTCCGCCGGGGAGCTGTTTTTT. It codes for CASSLRTGSAGELFF.

This chain uses TRBV7-3 with TRBJ2-2; the D gene is possibly TRBD2 (7 bases). The germline V gene has CDR1 SGHTA and CDR2 FQGTGA. CDR3 size: 15 residues. The V gene lost 3 bases and the J gene lost 3 bases, with 11 bases spanning the gap. CDR3 in DNA: TGTGCCAGCAGCTTTCGGGGGGCCGACACCGGGGAGCTGTTTTTT. Translated, it gives CASSFRGADTGELFF.

The V call is TRBV6-2 or TRBV6-3, the J call TRBJ2-1, with 15 bases that match TRBD2. The length of the CDR3 is 18 residues. V trimming: 2 bases; J trimming: 4 bases; junction bases outside the gene matches: 6. Germline V gives CDR1 MNHEY, CDR2 SVGEGT. The CDR3 loop is CASSYPLGTSGRYNEQFF. In DNA, the CDR3 is TGTGCCAGCAGTTACCCCCTCGGGACTAGCGGGAGGTACAATGAGCAGTTCTTC.

The chain couples TRBV27 to TRBJ1-5; D is ambiguous. V was cut by 5 bases and J by 5 bases, with 10 bases left in between. The CDR3 has 13 amino acids. Germline CDR1 MNHEY, CDR2 SMNVEV (reference sequence). CDR3 bases: TGTGCCAGCAGTCGAGGGAGTTATCAGCCCCAGCATTTT. This codes for CASSRGSYQPQHF.

The V and J genes are TRBV10-2 and TRBJ2-5; a weak D match, TRBD2 (6 bases). Trimming pared 6 bases from V and 0 bases from J, leaving 14 bases between. CDR3 length: 15 residues. Germline assignment: CDR1 WSHSY and CDR2 SAAADI. In DNA, the CDR3 is TGCGCCAGCAGGGGGGGACTCAATAACCAAGAGACCCAGTACTTC. Encoded protein: CASRGGLNNQETQYF.

The chain recombines TRBV10-3 with TRBJ1-2, with a possible D match to TRBD1 (5 bases). Germline V lookup: CDR1 ENHRY, CDR2 SYGVKD. The CDR3 consists of 13 residues. V was pared by 6 bases and J by 3 bases, with 11 bases between. CDR3 loop: CAIRAGLDYGYTF. The CDR3 DNA follows: TGTGCCATCAGGGCGGGGCTGGACTATGGCTACACCTTC.